This passage covers 19 T cell receptor beta chains from one sample sequenced in a study of blood T cell repertoires in COVID-19. This table comes from immunoSEQ multiplex PCR, and its TCRdb copy is limited to in-frame clones, with some not included. The sample includes some 360,000 clones, more than 70% of them seen just once. The sample was peripheral blood. The source is an older woman with COVID-19, enrolled during active disease.

The chain recombines TRBV11-1 with TRBJ2-1; perhaps TRBD1 as D (6 bases). From germline, CDR1 is SGHAT and CDR2 FQDESV (reference sequence). The CDR3 is made up of 15 amino acids. Trimming took off 5 bases at V and 4 bases at J, with 15 bases between the two ends. CDR3 bases: TGTGCCAGCAGCCCACAGGGAACTACTTACAATGAGCAGTTCTTC. This gives the protein CASSPQGTTYNEQFF.

V gene TRBV29-1 combines with J gene TRBJ1-3; 9 nucleotides match TRBD1. The CDR3 consists of 15 residues. Looked up from germline, CDR1 is SQVTM and CDR2 is ANQGSEA. Unmatched junction bases numbered 6, after V lost 6 bases and J lost 0 bases. The CDR3 DNA sequence: TGCAGCGTGCGGACAGGGGCCGACTCTGGAAACACCATATATTTT. Its translation: CSVRTGADSGNTIYF.

The chain uses TRBV5-1 and TRBJ2-5; 12 bases map to TRBD2. V gave up 4 bases and J gave up 7 bases; unmatched junction bases: 14. This CDR3 comprises 17 residues. The germline CDR1 and CDR2 sequences are SGHRS and YFSETQ. The CDR3 spells CASSPGGLAGGYVTQYF. CDR3 sequence (DNA): TGCGCCAGCAGCCCTGGAGGGCTAGCGGGGGGGTATGTGACCCAGTACTTC.

This rearrangement joins TRBV7-2 to TRBJ1-6; 7 nucleotides match TRBD1. V trimming: 5 bases; J trimming: 7 bases; junction bases outside the gene matches: 11. This CDR3 contains 16 residues. The germline V gene encodes CDR1 SGHTA and CDR2 FQGNSA. The CDR3 DNA follows: TGTGCCAGCAGCCAAAACTCCGGGACAGTGAATTCACCCCTCCACTTT. The encoded protein is CASSQNSGTVNSPLHF.

A few counts support this clone. This sequence joins TRBV12-5 and TRBJ1-2, with 8 bases matching TRBD1. Germline lookup yields CDR1 LGHNT and CDR2 FRNRAP. V shed 6 bases, J shed 8 bases, and the junction held 5 bases outside the gene matches. CDR3 length: 12 amino acids. The CDR3 sequence is CASGPPGGGYTF. For the CDR3, the DNA is TGTGCTAGTGGGCCCCCAGGGGGCGGCTACACCTTC.

The chain has TRBV15 and TRBJ2-7, with 7 positions matching TRBD2. The CDR3 is 14 amino acids. The germline V gene has CDR1 LNHNV and CDR2 YYDKDF (reference sequence). With V trimmed by 3 bases and J by 2 bases, 4 bases remained unmatched. CDR3 coding DNA: TGTGCCACCAGCAGGCGGGGGACTCCCTACGAGCAGTACTTC. It translates to CATSRRGTPYEQYF.

This clone was counted a single time. The chain has TRBV27 and TRBJ1-1; 9 bases are shared with TRBD1. The CDR3 runs 14 residues. Germline CDR1 reads MNHEY; CDR2 reads SMNVEV (reference sequence). V lost 8 bases, J lost 1 base, and 5 bases stayed unmatched. The CDR3 spells CASGSDRGNTEAFF. CDR3 DNA sequence: TGTGCCAGCGGTTCGGACAGGGGGAACACTGAAGCTTTCTTT.

The chain employs TRBV4-1 and TRBJ1-3; D call uncertain. The CDR3 is 16 amino acids. Trimming took 1 base from V and 6 from J, leaving 16 bases between them. The germline V gene has CDR1 MGHRA and CDR2 YSYEKL. Here the CDR3 reads CASSQAPRGRVNTIYF. In DNA form, the CDR3 reads TGCGCCAGCAGCCAAGCCCCACGGGGTCGCGTAAACACCATATATTTT.

The rearrangement joins TRBV2 to TRBJ1-2, with D possibly being TRBD1 (6 bases). The CDR3 sequence is 13 residues long. CDR1 and CDR2 (germline): SNHLY, FYNNEI. The germline V and J ends were trimmed by 3 bases and 6 bases, with 11 bases remaining between them. The CDR3: CASSDWGRDGYTF. The CDR3 DNA reads TGTGCCAGCAGTGACTGGGGGCGCGATGGCTACACCTTC.

This chain links TRBV27 with TRBJ2-7; the D gene is possibly TRBD2 (7 bases). This CDR3 spans 15 amino acids. V lost 6 bases and J 2 bases, leaving 17 bases between the germline ends. Per the germline V gene, CDR1 is MNHEY and CDR2 is SMNVEV (reference sequence). CDR3 DNA sequence: TGTGCCAGCAGCTCCCTCGCGGGGGCAACCTACGAGCAGTACTTC. Translating it yields CASSSLAGATYEQYF.

The chain combines TRBV7-9 with TRBJ1-6, with D possibly matching TRBD1 (6 bases). V gave up 4 bases and J gave up 8 bases, with 12 bases separating them. The CDR3 totals 14 residues. Per germline, CDR1 SEHNR and CDR2 FQNEAQ (reference sequence). The CDR3 loop is CASSSRWTDSPLHF. The CDR3 nucleotides read TGTGCCAGCAGCTCCCGATGGACAGATTCACCCCTCCACTTT.

This clone showed up just a few times. The J gene is TRBJ2-7, the V gene TRBV4-1; no reliable D call. The CDR3 totals 13 residues. Trimming took off 3 bases at V and 6 bases at J, with 12 bases between the two ends. CDR1 and CDR2 from the germline V gene are MGHRA and YSYEKL. CDR3 DNA: TGCGCCAGCAGCCAGCTACAAGGCGGCGAGCAGTACTTC. This gives the protein CASSQLQGGEQYF.

This clone was found once. The chain joins TRBV28 to TRBJ1-2; 8 positions match TRBD1. The CDR3 has 13 amino acids. The V gene end was trimmed by 6 bases and the J gene end by 5 bases; junction bases not matched to a gene: 5. CDR1 and CDR2 from the germline V gene are MDHEN and SYDVKM. The CDR3 protein is CASRTGTGYGYTF. CDR3 coding DNA: TGTGCCAGCAGAACCGGGACAGGTTATGGCTACACCTTC.

The V call is TRBV28, the J call TRBJ2-7, with D perhaps matching TRBD2 (6 bases). Trimming took 3 bases from V and 3 from J, leaving 12 bases between them. CDR1 and CDR2 (germline): MDHEN, SYDVKM. CDR3 length equals 14 residues. The CDR3 loop reads CASSFSLGGYEQYF. For the CDR3, the DNA is TGTGCCAGCAGTTTTTCGCTGGGGGGCTACGAGCAGTACTTC.

V usage is TRBV9 and J usage is TRBJ2-7; D unresolved. Germline CDR1 reads SGDLS; CDR2 reads YYNGEE. The ends were cut back, 4 bases at V and 2 bases at J, with 13 bases in the middle. CDR3 length: 14 residues. CDR3 region: CASSPSVNTYEQYF. The CDR3 DNA is TGTGCCAGCAGCCCCTCTGTCAACACCTACGAGCAGTACTTC.

The chain links TRBV3-1 (or the pseudogene TRBV3-2) to TRBJ1-2; D gene unclear. Germline V gene sequence: CDR1 LGHDT, CDR2 YNNKEL (reference sequence). Between the trimmed V and J ends, which lost 5 bases and 4 bases, there was a span of 14 bases. The CDR3 extends over 14 amino acids. The CDR3 spells CASSDLGQLYGYTF. The CDR3 region has the DNA TGTGCCAGCAGCGACCTTGGGCAGCTCTATGGCTACACCTTC.

This chain uses TRBV2 with TRBJ1-3; 8 bases match TRBD1. The CDR3 covers 18 residues. The junction had 13 bases not matched to a gene; V was cut back by 5 bases and J by 1 base. Germline V gene sequence: CDR1 SNHLY, CDR2 FYNNEI. CDR3 sequence (DNA): TGTGCCAGCAGTCTAACTGGACAGGGTTGGACTTCTGGAAACACCATATATTTT. This translates into CASSLTGQGWTSGNTIYF.

The rearrangement joins TRBV7-8 to TRBJ1-5; weak D call: TRBD1 (5 bases). This CDR3 region has 16 residues. Germline CDR1 is SGHVS and CDR2 is FQNEAQ. Trimming pared 5 bases from V and 0 bases from J, leaving 14 bases between. DNA of the CDR3: TGTGCCAGCAGCCCCATTCTGACAGTTAGCAATCAGCCCCAGCATTTT. Translated, it gives CASSPILTVSNQPQHF.

The CDR3 DNA follows: TGCGCCAGCAGCTTGGATTACAGGGTCCCAAATCAGCCCCAGCATTTT. Protein product: CASSLDYRVPNQPQHF. This rearrangement joins TRBV5-1 to TRBJ1-5, with D perhaps matching TRBD1 (6 bases). Trimming stripped 0 bases from V and 4 bases from J, with 14 bases between. Germline CDR1 is SGHRS and CDR2 is YFSETQ. The CDR3 is 16 residues long.